A single sample gave rise to the 13 T cell receptor beta chains below, sequenced in a study of shared clonotypes between healthy human individuals. Profiling relied on immunoSEQ multiplex PCR, and the TCRdb table lists in-frame clones only, not all of them. In the table there are 200,000 to 250,000 clones, 50% to 80% of which are singletons. Sequenced input: memory CD4+ T cells sorted from blood. Specified subset: CD45RA-negative fraction. Receptors were obtained from a man aged 25 to 40 in good health.

This clone was counted between two and nine times. This rearrangement joins TRBV7-9 to TRBJ2-3; D perhaps matches TRBD2 (5 bases). Germline lookup yields CDR1 SEHNR and CDR2 FQNEAQ (reference sequence). Trimming shortened V by 5 bases and J by 1 base, and 7 bases separated the two germline ends. The CDR3 totals 13 residues. DNA of the CDR3: TGTGCCAGCAGCCCCGGGGGCACAGATACGCAGTATTTT. Residues: CASSPGGTDTQYF.

The chain joins TRBV7-3 to TRBJ2-1; unclear D gene. CDR3 length equals 15 residues. Germline CDR1 reads SGHTA; CDR2 reads FQGTGA. Between the trimmed V and J ends, which lost 3 bases and 2 bases, there was a span of 11 bases. CDR3 nucleotide sequence: TGTGCCAGCAGCTTTTCTGGGTTAGCCTACAATGAGCAGTTCTTC. It codes for CASSFSGLAYNEQFF.

This sequence joins TRBV11-2 and TRBJ2-7; TRBD2 matches at 16 bases. This CDR3 is built from 18 residues. Germline CDR1 and CDR2: SGHAT and FQNNGV. Unmatched junction bases numbered 12, after V lost 5 bases and J lost 5 bases. CDR3 sequence reads: CASSTRGGTSGRANEQYF. The CDR3 DNA sequence: TGTGCCAGCAGCACACGAGGGGGGACTAGCGGGAGGGCAAACGAGCAGTACTTC.

The chain uses TRBV9 and TRBJ1-3; D call uncertain. Germline V gene lookup returns CDR1 SGDLS and CDR2 YYNGEE. The CDR3 consists of 14 residues. Deletions cut 7 bases from V and 2 bases from J, with 13 bases between. The CDR3 nucleotides are TGTGCCAGCCGCCGGAGTGCGGCTGGAAACACCATATATTTT. Protein sequence: CASRRSAAGNTIYF.

This clone was observed a few times. This chain links TRBV7-3 with TRBJ2-3, with a weak D call TRBD2 (6 bases). CDR3 length equals 14 residues. Germline CDR1 is SGHTA and CDR2 is FQGTGA. Trimming took off 4 bases at V and 4 bases at J, with 12 bases between the two ends. The CDR3 is CASSSGLVSDTQYF. The CDR3 DNA reads as TGTGCCAGCAGCTCGGGACTGGTTTCAGATACGCAGTATTTT.

The chain joins TRBV7-2 to TRBJ2-5, with no clear D. The CDR3 covers 13 residues. Germline V gene data show CDR1 as SGHTA and CDR2 as FQGNSA. The germline V and J ends were trimmed by 5 bases and 9 bases, with 16 bases remaining between them. As DNA, the CDR3 is TGTGCCAGCAGCCCCCAGTTGGTGGGGTCCCAGTACTTC. Amino acids: CASSPQLVGSQYF.

CDR3 sequence reads: CASVRLSEAFF. As DNA, the CDR3 is TGTGCCAGCGTGAGGCTGAGTGAAGCTTTCTTT. This rearrangement joins TRBV6-1 to TRBJ1-1; D not certain. Trimming took off 8 bases at V and 7 bases at J, with 11 bases between the two ends. From germline, CDR1 is MNHNS and CDR2 SASEGT. The length of the CDR3 is 11 residues.

The V and J genes are TRBV5-1 and TRBJ2-7; TRBD2 matches 7 bases. The CDR3 is made up of 18 amino acids. V shed 2 bases and J 2 bases; nucleotides not matched to a gene: 16. Germline values: CDR1 SGHRS, CDR2 YFSETQ. CDR3 bases: TGCGCCAGCAGCTTACGCTCCGGGACTACTTACGCAACCTACGAGCAGTACTTC. Residues: CASSLRSGTTYATYEQYF.

The rearrangement joins TRBV7-2 to TRBJ1-3, with 8 nucleotides matching TRBD1. This CDR3 has 15 residues. V was clipped by 1 base and J by 3 bases; unmatched bases: 2. CDR1 and CDR2 from the germline V gene are SGHTA and FQGNSA. In nucleotides, the CDR3 is TGTGCCAGCAGCTTAGTGGGGACAGGTGGAAACACCATATATTTT. As protein: CASSLVGTGGNTIYF.

The CDR3 DNA follows: TGTGCCAGCAGCCGGGACCCCCTCTCCTACAATGAGCAGTTCTTC. Amino acid sequence: CASSRDPLSYNEQFF. The chain employs TRBV11-2 and TRBJ2-1; D is perhaps TRBD1 or TRBD2 (5 bases each). V shed 5 bases and J shed 0 bases, with 11 bases lying between them. This CDR3 contains 15 residues. Germline CDR1 reads SGHAT; CDR2 reads FQNNGV.

The chain carries TRBV28 and TRBJ1-2; no firm D call. V lost 5 bases, J lost 1 base, and 11 bases lay in between. The CDR3 totals 14 residues. Germline loops: CDR1 MDHEN, CDR2 SYDVKM. The chain's CDR3 is CASSPGGSNYGYTF. CDR3 nucleotides: TGTGCCAGCAGTCCGGGAGGGAGTAACTATGGCTACACCTTC.

This chain uses TRBV18 with TRBJ2-5; 10 bases are shared with TRBD2. Germline-derived CDR1 and CDR2 are KGHSH and LQKENI. This CDR3 comprises 19 residues. Unmatched junction bases numbered 17, after V lost 3 bases and J lost 4 bases. Here the CDR3 reads CASSPRQSGGLAGVETQYF. The CDR3 bases are TGTGCCAGCTCACCTCGACAGTCTGGGGGTCTAGCGGGAGTAGAGACCCAGTACTTC.

The J gene is TRBJ2-3, the V gene TRBV9; 8 bases are a match to TRBD2. V shed 5 bases, J shed 4 bases, and the junction held 6 bases outside the gene matches. Germline CDR1 and CDR2: SGDLS and YYNGEE. The CDR3 extends over 14 amino acids. This CDR3 reads CASREREFSDTQYF. The CDR3 bases are TGTGCCAGCAGAGAGCGGGAGTTCTCAGATACGCAGTATTTT.